This entry lists 10 T cell receptor beta chains sequenced from one sample in a study of identical twins. TCRdb called the 5' RACE reads again in MiXCR, with one record for every CDR3 protein. The sample lists some 500,000 distinct CDR3 sequences, roughly 9.5% occurring once. The sample was also linked to a second study, of yellow fever vaccine responses in identical twins.

The specimen sequenced was PBMCs. The receptors were sampled from a woman aged 18 to 35 in good health.

The chain couples TRBV7-2 to TRBJ2-3; D remains ambiguous. Germline assignment: CDR1 SGHTA and CDR2 FQGNSA. Trimming shortened V by 3 bases and J by 2 bases, and 6 bases separated the two germline ends. The CDR3 totals 13 residues. The CDR3 reads CASSFDVTDTQYF. The CDR3, as DNA: TGTGCCAGCAGCTTTGACGTCACAGATACGCAGTATTTT.

The gene calls are TRBV11-2 and TRBJ2-1; 10 bases are shared with TRBD1. Germline CDR1 and CDR2: SGHAT and FQNNGV. Trimming took 4 bases from V and 8 from J; bases not matched to a gene: 5. The CDR3 covers 14 residues. DNA of the CDR3: TGTGCCAGCAGCTCTGACAGGGGGCGGTATGAGCAGTTCTTC. Encoded protein: CASSSDRGRYEQFF.

This clonotype was counted at least ten times. The CDR3 DNA reads as TGTGCCAGCAGCCCCGGAGGGTCCGGGGCCAACGTCCTGACTTTC. Its translation is CASSPGGSGANVLTF. J is TRBJ2-6 and V is TRBV7-2, with D perhaps matching TRBD2 (6 bases). The V gene's germline CDR1 is SGHTA and CDR2 FQGNSA. The ends were cut back, 5 bases at V and 4 bases at J, with 12 bases in the middle. The CDR3 runs 15 residues.

This clonotype was detected a few times. The V and J genes are TRBV2 and TRBJ1-1; D gene ambiguous. V lost 6 bases, J lost 0 bases, and 11 bases lay in between. Germline values: CDR1 SNHLY, CDR2 FYNNEI. CDR3 length: 14 amino acids. The CDR3 DNA is TGTGCCAGCAGGCCTCATCAGTTGAACACTGAAGCTTTCTTT. Its protein product is CASRPHQLNTEAFF. Looking up the rest from reference TRBV2 and TRBJ1-1 gives the full variable domain: EPEVTQTPSHQVTQMGQEVILRCVPISNHLYFYWYRQILGQKVEFLVSFYNNEISEKSEIFDDQFSVERPDGSNFTLKIRSTKLEDSAMYFCASRPHQLNTEAFFGQGTRLTVV.

This sequence joins TRBV5-1 and TRBJ2-3; D unclear. CDR3 size: 12 residues. CDR1 and CDR2 (germline): SGHRS, YFSETQ. The germline V and J ends were trimmed by 2 bases and 6 bases, with 7 bases remaining between them. The CDR3 nucleotides are TGCGCCAGCAGCTTCGATGGCGATACGCAGTATTTT. Residues: CASSFDGDTQYF.

This sequence joins TRBV7-9 and TRBJ2-7; no clear D gene. In germline, CDR1 is SEHNR, CDR2 FQNEAQ (reference sequence). V was trimmed by 6 bases and J by 2 bases, leaving 17 bases between them. The CDR3 sequence is 15 residues long. CDR3 in DNA: TGTGCCAGCAGTAATGGGCCAAACCATCCCTACGAGCAGTACTTC. Its translation: CASSNGPNHPYEQYF.

This chain links TRBV2 with TRBJ2-7; TRBD1 aligns across 7 bases. There are 14 residues in the CDR3. The V gene's germline CDR1 is SNHLY and CDR2 FYNNEI. With 5 bases clipped from V and 2 bases from J, the junction kept 6 bases outside the gene matches. In DNA form, the CDR3 reads TGTGCCAGCAGTCCCGGGACAGTCCCCTACGAGCAGTACTTC. The encoded protein is CASSPGTVPYEQYF. The whole variable domain, filled in from reference TRBV2 and TRBJ2-7, reads EPEVTQTPSHQVTQMGQEVILRCVPISNHLYFYWYRQILGQKVEFLVSFYNNEISEKSEIFDDQFSVERPDGSNFTLKIRSTKLEDSAMYFCASSPGTVPYEQYFGPGTRLTVT.

This clonotype turned up a few times. This sequence joins TRBV12-3 or TRBV12-4 and TRBJ2-5; the match to TRBD1 covers 9 bases. This CDR3 is 15 amino acids long. Trimming took 5 bases from V and 2 from J; bases not matched to a gene: 6. The CDR3 DNA follows: TGTGCCAGCAGTCGCGACAGGGGGTCGCAAGAGACCCAGTACTTC. This encodes CASSRDRGSQETQYF.

This clonotype was picked up a small number of times. The V and J genes are TRBV6-1 and TRBJ2-3; 8 nucleotides agree with TRBD2. J gave up 8 bases and V 6 bases, and 16 bases lay outside the gene matches. This CDR3 spans 16 amino acids. Germline CDR1 and CDR2: MNHNS and SASEGT. In nucleotides, the CDR3 is TGTGCCAGCAGGCCCCCCGCCGGGACTAGAGGTAGTACGCAGTATTTT. Its protein is CASRPPAGTRGSTQYF.

The J gene is TRBJ1-2, the V gene TRBV2; possible D gene TRBD1, 5 bases. CDR3 length: 13 residues. The V and J ends lost 3 bases and 4 bases respectively, with 9 bases between them. Germline loops: CDR1 SNHLY, CDR2 FYNNEI. As DNA, the CDR3 is TGTGCCAGCAGTGACGGGGCCCTCTATGGCTACACCTTC. Translation: CASSDGALYGYTF.